The next 23 T cell receptor beta chains were all read from a single sample in a study of cytomegalovirus exposure and HLA in healthy donors. The protocol was immunoSEQ multiplex PCR, while the TCRdb copy is restricted to in-frame clones and leaves out a portion. The data show 150,000 to 200,000 clones, 85% seen once. What was sequenced was PBMCs. The receptors derive from a man aged 18 to 35 in good health and CMV-seropositive.

The J gene is TRBJ2-1, the V gene TRBV5-6; possibly TRBD1 for D (5 bases). Germline V gene lookup returns CDR1 SGHDT and CDR2 YYEEEE. The CDR3 length is 13 residues. The V end was cut by 4 bases, the J end by 6 bases, with 11 bases between. CDR3 bases: TGTGCCAGCAGCGCGGACACACTCAATGAGCAGTTCTTC. Protein: CASSADTLNEQFF.

The gene calls are TRBV19 and TRBJ1-2; D possibly corresponds to TRBD1 (5 bases). The CDR3 has 15 residues. V was shortened by 6 bases and J by 2 bases, with 16 bases between the two germline ends. Germline V gene sequence: CDR1 LNHDA, CDR2 SQIVND (reference sequence). CDR3 coding DNA: TGTGCCAGTAGCACCCCAGGGAAAGCAAACTATGGCTACACCTTC. This codes for CASSTPGKANYGYTF.

The chain joins TRBV6-1 to TRBJ1-5; 9 bases are a match to TRBD1. The V segment lost 3 bases and the J segment 5 bases; nucleotides outside the gene matches: 2. This CDR3 spans 14 amino acids. Germline V gene lookup returns CDR1 MNHNS and CDR2 SASEGT. This CDR3 is CASSETGGYQPQHF. DNA for the CDR3: TGTGCCAGCAGTGAGACAGGGGGTTATCAGCCCCAGCATTTT.

This clone was detected once. This chain links TRBV30 with TRBJ2-7, with 12 positions matching TRBD1. The CDR3 extends over 15 amino acids. CDR1 and CDR2 from the germline V gene are GTSNPN and SVGIG (reference sequence). J lost 5 bases, V lost 0 bases, and 5 bases had no gene match. CDR3 nucleotides: TGTGCCTGGAGTGTCGGGGACAGGGGGCGCGACGAGCAGTACTTC. Its translation: CAWSVGDRGRDEQYF.

The V and J genes are TRBV28 and TRBJ2-7, with 10 bases fitting TRBD2. From germline, CDR1 is MDHEN and CDR2 SYDVKM. The CDR3 sequence is 16 residues long. V shed 5 bases and J 4 bases; nucleotides not matched to a gene: 11. CDR3 in DNA: TGTGCCAGCAGTCCTGTAACACTAGCGGGACAGTACGAGCAGTACTTC. This codes for CASSPVTLAGQYEQYF.

CDR3 in amino acids: CASSLSLAAPYNEQFF. Here the CDR3 DNA reads TGTGCCAGCAGTTTATCTTTAGCGGCCCCTTACAATGAGCAGTTCTTC. The chain uses TRBV28 and TRBJ2-1; a weak D match, TRBD2 (6 bases). The CDR3 extends over 16 amino acids. V lost 1 base, J lost 4 bases, and 14 bases lay in between. From germline, CDR1 is MDHEN and CDR2 SYDVKM.

This rearrangement joins TRBV29-1 to TRBJ1-1, with 7 bases fitting TRBD1. This CDR3 is built from 13 residues. Trimming at V came to 6 bases and at J to 4 bases, leaving 8 bases not matched to a gene. Germline-derived CDR1 and CDR2 are SQVTM and ANQGSEA. In nucleotides, the CDR3 is TGCAGCGTCGCTGACAGGGCGGTCACTGAAGCTTTCTTT. The encoded protein is CSVADRAVTEAFF.

The table lists this clone with a count of one. This rearrangement joins TRBV6-5 to TRBJ2-7; the match to TRBD1 covers 8 bases. Germline trimming cut 4 bases from V and 2 bases from J; bases unmatched to any gene: 4. The germline gives CDR1 MNHEY, CDR2 SVGAGI. The CDR3 is made up of 14 amino acids. The CDR3 coding sequence is TGTGCCAGCAGTTGGACAGGGAGTCCCTACGAGCAGTACTTC. It yields the protein CASSWTGSPYEQYF.

To note about this clone: Other DNA sequences of this sample code for an identical CDR3. The chain has TRBV29-1 and TRBJ2-7, with TRBD2 as a possible D gene (6 bases). The CDR3 has 13 residues. The germline V gene has CDR1 SQVTM and CDR2 ANQGSEA. V was pared by 1 base and J by 1 base, with 8 bases between. CDR3 residues: CSVEGGDSYEQYF. The CDR3 DNA reads as TGCAGCGTTGAAGGGGGGGATTCCTACGAGCAGTACTTC.

In its sample, this clone was seen a few times. The gene calls are TRBV7-2 and TRBJ2-3; D is unclear. V was shortened by 5 bases and J by 2 bases, with 5 bases between the two germline ends. Germline V CDR1 and CDR2: SGHTA, FQGNSA. The CDR3 has 12 amino acids. CDR3: CASSPYTDTQYF. The CDR3 region has the DNA TGTGCCAGCAGCCCCTACACAGATACGCAGTATTTT.

This clone occurred once. This chain uses TRBV28 with TRBJ2-7; possibly TRBD2 for D (6 bases). The ends were cut back, 8 bases at V and 2 bases at J, with 16 bases in the middle. The germline gives CDR1 MDHEN, CDR2 SYDVKM. The CDR3 has 14 amino acids. The CDR3 DNA reads TGTGCCAGCCGGGACTCTGTAATCCCCTACGAGCAGTACTTC. Protein product: CASRDSVIPYEQYF.

The CDR3: CASSFSGAYEQYF. CDR3 DNA: TGTGCCAGCAGTTTTTCCGGGGCCTACGAGCAGTACTTC. The chain combines TRBV6-5 with TRBJ2-7, with TRBD2 as a possible D gene (5 bases). CDR1 is MNHEY and CDR2 is SVGAGI in the germline V gene. V gave up 4 bases and J gave up 2 bases, with 9 bases separating them. The CDR3 is made up of 13 amino acids.

This sequence joins TRBV9 and TRBJ2-7; 9 nucleotides line up with TRBD2. This CDR3 is 15 amino acids long. With 3 bases clipped from V and 3 bases from J, the junction kept 7 bases outside the gene matches. From germline, CDR1 is SGDLS and CDR2 YYNGEE. Written as DNA, the CDR3 is TGTGCCAGCAGCGCCTCGAGCGGGGGGTTCTACGAGCAGTACTTC. It is translated as CASSASSGGFYEQYF.

CDR3 in DNA: TGTGCCAGCACCCAAGGAGGGCCGTTTAACACCGGGGAGCTGTTTTTT. Residues: CASTQGGPFNTGELFF. This chain joins TRBV7-9 and TRBJ2-2, with a tentative D call TRBD2 (6 bases). The CDR3 is 16 residues long. V lost 7 bases and J lost 2, with 17 bases in between. CDR1 is SEHNR and CDR2 is FQNEAQ in the germline V gene (reference sequence).

V is TRBV5-6 and J is TRBJ1-1; D gene unclear. The CDR3 is 14 amino acids. V gave up 0 bases and J gave up 0 bases, with 6 bases separating them. Germline V CDR1 and CDR2: SGHDT, YYEEEE. CDR3 coding DNA: TGTGCCAGCAGCTTGGCACATATGAACACTGAAGCTTTCTTT. This gives the protein CASSLAHMNTEAFF.

Only one count was recorded for this clone. This chain uses TRBV7-6 with TRBJ2-1, with 7 bases aligning to TRBD1. CDR3 length equals 15 residues. J gave up 9 bases and V 2 bases, and 10 bases lay outside the gene matches. Germline V gene sequence: CDR1 SGHVS, CDR2 FNYEAQ. CDR3 loop: CASSLIIRDSSEQFF. The CDR3 nucleotides read TGTGCCAGCAGCTTAATAATACGGGACAGCTCTGAGCAGTTCTTC. Based on the CDR3 plus reference TRBV7-6 and TRBJ2-1, the full variable domain is GAGVSQSPRYKVTKRGQDVALRCDPISGHVSLYWYRQALGQGPEFLTYFNYEAQQDKSGLPNDRFSAERPEGSISTLTIQRTEQRDSAMYRCASSLIIRDSSEQFFGPGTRLTVL.

The chain has TRBV6-5 and TRBJ2-7; tentative D call: TRBD1 (5 bases). The germline gives CDR1 MNHEY, CDR2 SVGAGI. V was cut by 10 bases and J by 2 bases, with 15 bases left in between. The CDR3 runs to 13 residues. The CDR3 is CATLRPRAYEQYF. In DNA, the CDR3 is TGTGCCACCCTCCGACCCAGGGCCTACGAGCAGTACTTC.

CDR3 protein: CASSPPSPDGELFF. Written as DNA, the CDR3 is TGTGCCAGCAGCCCCCCTTCTCCAGACGGGGAGCTGTTTTTT. The chain uses TRBV7-3 and TRBJ2-2; D not resolved. Germline values: CDR1 SGHTA, CDR2 FQGTGA. V was trimmed by 5 bases and J by 7 bases, leaving 14 bases between them. The CDR3 contains 14 residues.

The DNA of the CDR3 is TGTGCCAGCATAGCAAGGGGGCAGGGCGATATGAACACTGAAGCTTTCTTT. Amino acids: CASIARGQGDMNTEAFF. This chain joins TRBV2 and TRBJ1-1, with TRBD1 matching 7 bases. V lost 7 bases and J lost 0; bases outside the gene matches: 14. There are 17 residues in the CDR3. The germline gives CDR1 SNHLY, CDR2 FYNNEI.

This sequence joins TRBV6-5 and TRBJ1-2; 9 nucleotides match TRBD1. The CDR3 runs 12 residues. Trimming removed 6 bases from V and 7 bases from J; junction bases left unmatched: 3. Germline V lookup: CDR1 MNHEY, CDR2 SVGAGI. CDR3 sequence reads: CASSRTGVGYTF. The DNA for the CDR3 is TGTGCCAGCAGCCGGACAGGGGTTGGCTACACCTTC.

This rearrangement joins TRBV10-3 to TRBJ1-1; 8 positions match TRBD1. CDR3 length equals 14 residues. The germline CDR1 and CDR2 sequences are ENHRY and SYGVKD. V lost 6 bases to trimming and J lost 1 base; unmatched junction nucleotides: 4. Here the CDR3 reads CAISAGQGNTEAFF. CDR3 nucleotide sequence: TGTGCCATCAGCGCCGGACAGGGGAACACTGAAGCTTTCTTT.

This chain connects TRBV5-1 to TRBJ1-1; D perhaps matches TRBD1 (5 bases). Trimming cost V 4 bases and J 4 bases, with 17 bases left between them. The germline V gene has CDR1 SGHRS and CDR2 YFSETQ. This CDR3 has 15 amino acids. The CDR3 sequence: CASSLRATVTTEAFF. The CDR3 nucleotides read TGCGCCAGCAGCCTCCGTGCGACAGTGACCACTGAAGCTTTCTTT.

This clone showed up just once. The chain joins TRBV27 to TRBJ2-3, with 12 bases that match TRBD2. Germline CDR1 and CDR2: MNHEY and SMNVEV (reference sequence). J was trimmed by 11 bases and V by 2 bases; bases with no gene match: 11. This CDR3 has 16 amino acids. CDR3 protein: CASSLGLAGILGEQYF. The CDR3 DNA sequence: TGTGCCAGCAGTTTAGGACTAGCGGGGATCCTTGGAGAGCAGTATTTT.